This T cell receptor beta chain was captured in a study of regulatory T cells in long-lasting Graves disease. Germline assignment: CDR1 SNHLY and CDR2 FYNNEI. J was trimmed by 3 bases and V by 5 bases; bases with no gene match: 0. This CDR3 region has 12 residues. Time point in this sample: newly diagnosed GD, antithyroid drugs for less than 3 months. Preparation of the TCR library used RNA extracted from PBMCs. According to the study, TCR beta libraries were built with iRepertoire HTBI primers and CDR3-region Arm-PCR. TCRdb analysed the multiplex PCR reads with MiXCR anew, one entry per CDR3 protein. This sample has under 700,000 distinct CDR3 sequences, with about 16% found just once. This clonotype has ten or more counts. The data also belong to a second study, concerning T cells in Graves' hyperthyroidism and ophthalmopathy. As reported in that work: First-round RT-PCR targeting the TCR CDR3 was performed with the HTBI primer set. A model using 13 V-J features told ophthalmopathy apart from stable hyperthyroidism.

The source of this sequence is a woman aged 35-65 years with Graves disease. The chain recombines TRBV2 with TRBJ2-5; 7 bases align to TRBD1. The source was peripheral blood mononuclear cells (PBMCs), collected at new diagnosis, from a patient treated with antithyroid drugs. The CDR3 DNA reads as TGTGCCAGCAGTCAGGGGGAAGAGACCCAGTACTTC. Amino acids: CASSQGEETQYF.